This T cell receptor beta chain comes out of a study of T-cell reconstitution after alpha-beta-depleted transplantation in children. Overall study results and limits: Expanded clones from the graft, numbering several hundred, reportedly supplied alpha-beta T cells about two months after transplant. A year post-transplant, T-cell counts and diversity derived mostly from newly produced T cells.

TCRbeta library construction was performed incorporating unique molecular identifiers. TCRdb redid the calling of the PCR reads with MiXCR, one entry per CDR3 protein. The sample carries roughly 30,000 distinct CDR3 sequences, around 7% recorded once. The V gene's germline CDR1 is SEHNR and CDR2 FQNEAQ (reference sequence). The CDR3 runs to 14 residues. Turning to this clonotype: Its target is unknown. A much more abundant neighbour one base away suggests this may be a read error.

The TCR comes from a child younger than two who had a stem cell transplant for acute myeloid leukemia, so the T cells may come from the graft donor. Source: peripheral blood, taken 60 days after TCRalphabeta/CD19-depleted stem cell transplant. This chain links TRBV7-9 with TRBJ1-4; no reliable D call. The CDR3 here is CTSSRTPSGEKLFF. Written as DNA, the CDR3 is TGTACCAGCAGCAGGACTCCCTCGGGTGAAAAACTGTTTTTT. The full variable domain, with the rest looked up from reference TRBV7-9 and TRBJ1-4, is DTGVSQNPRHKITKRGQNVTFRCDPISEHNRLYWYRQTLGQGPEFLTYFQNEAQLEKSRLLSDRFSAERPKGSFSTLEIQRTEQGDSAMYLCTSSRTPSGEKLFFGSGTQLSVL.